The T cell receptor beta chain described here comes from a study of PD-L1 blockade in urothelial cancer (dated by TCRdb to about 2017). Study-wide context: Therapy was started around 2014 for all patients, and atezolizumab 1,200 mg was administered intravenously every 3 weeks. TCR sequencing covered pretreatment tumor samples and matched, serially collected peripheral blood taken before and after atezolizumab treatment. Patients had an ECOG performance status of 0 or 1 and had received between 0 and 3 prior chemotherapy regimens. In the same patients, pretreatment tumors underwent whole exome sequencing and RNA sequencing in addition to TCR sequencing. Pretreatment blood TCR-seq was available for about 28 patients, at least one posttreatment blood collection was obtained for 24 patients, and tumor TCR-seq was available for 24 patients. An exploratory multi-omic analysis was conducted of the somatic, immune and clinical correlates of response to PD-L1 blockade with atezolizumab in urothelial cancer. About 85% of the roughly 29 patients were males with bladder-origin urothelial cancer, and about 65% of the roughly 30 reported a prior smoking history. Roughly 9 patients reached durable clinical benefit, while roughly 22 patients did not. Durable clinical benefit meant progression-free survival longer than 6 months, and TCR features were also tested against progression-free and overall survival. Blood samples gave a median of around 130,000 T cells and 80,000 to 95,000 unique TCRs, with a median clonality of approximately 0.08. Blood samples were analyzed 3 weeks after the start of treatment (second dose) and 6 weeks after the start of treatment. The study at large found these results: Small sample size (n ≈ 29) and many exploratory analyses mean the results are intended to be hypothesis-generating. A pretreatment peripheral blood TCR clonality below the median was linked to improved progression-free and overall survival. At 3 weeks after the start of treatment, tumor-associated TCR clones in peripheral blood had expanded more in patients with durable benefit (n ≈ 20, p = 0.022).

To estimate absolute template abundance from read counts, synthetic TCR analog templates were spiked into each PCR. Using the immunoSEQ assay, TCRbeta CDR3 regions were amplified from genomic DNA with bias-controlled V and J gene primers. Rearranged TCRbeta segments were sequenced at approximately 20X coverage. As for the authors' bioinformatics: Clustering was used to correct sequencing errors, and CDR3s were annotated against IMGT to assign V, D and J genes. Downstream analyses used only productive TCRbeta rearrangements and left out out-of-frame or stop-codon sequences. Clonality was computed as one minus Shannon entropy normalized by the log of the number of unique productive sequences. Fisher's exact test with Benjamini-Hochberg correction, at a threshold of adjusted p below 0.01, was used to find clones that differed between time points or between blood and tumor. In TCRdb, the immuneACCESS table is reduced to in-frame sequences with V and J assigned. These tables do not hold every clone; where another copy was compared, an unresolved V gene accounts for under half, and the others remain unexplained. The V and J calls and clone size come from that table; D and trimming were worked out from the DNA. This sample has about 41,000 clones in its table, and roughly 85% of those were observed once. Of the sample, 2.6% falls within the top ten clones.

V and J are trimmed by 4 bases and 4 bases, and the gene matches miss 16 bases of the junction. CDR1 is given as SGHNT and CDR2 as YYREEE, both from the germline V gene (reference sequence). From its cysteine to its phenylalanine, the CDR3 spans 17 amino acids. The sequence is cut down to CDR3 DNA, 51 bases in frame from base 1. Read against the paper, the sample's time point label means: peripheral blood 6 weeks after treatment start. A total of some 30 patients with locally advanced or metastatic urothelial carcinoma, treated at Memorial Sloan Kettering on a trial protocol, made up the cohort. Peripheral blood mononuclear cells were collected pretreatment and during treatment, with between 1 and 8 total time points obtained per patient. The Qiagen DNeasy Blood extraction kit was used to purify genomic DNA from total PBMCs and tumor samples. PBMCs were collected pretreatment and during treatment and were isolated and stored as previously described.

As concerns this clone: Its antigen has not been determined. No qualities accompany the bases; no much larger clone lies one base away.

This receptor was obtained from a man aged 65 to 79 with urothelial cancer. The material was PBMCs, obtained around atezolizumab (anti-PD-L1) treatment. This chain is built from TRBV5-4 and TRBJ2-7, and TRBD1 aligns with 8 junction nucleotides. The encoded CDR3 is CASSPGGGPRGLYEQYF. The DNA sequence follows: TGTGCCAGCAGCCCCGGGGGTGGGCCCAGGGGGCTGTACGAGCAGTACTTC.